This entry lists 16 T cell receptor beta chains sequenced from one sample in a study of Ad26.COV2.S vaccination and SARS-CoV-2 variants. Treatment given: roughly 19 received Ad26.COV2.S at low or high dose, single or two shots; about five received placebo; per-sample allocation not given. The study sampled participants on day 63 after the first vaccine or placebo injection. TCRdb's copy holds only in-frame clones and misses some; the assay was immunoSEQ multiplex PCR. The sample yields about 680,000 clones, roughly 90% seen once. The specimen comprised peripheral blood, sampled in a trial of Ad26.COV2.S vaccine versus placebo. These receptors all come from a person between 18 and 65 years old who received the Ad26.COV2.S COVID-19 vaccine or a placebo.

The genes are TRBV6-5 and TRBJ1-5; D ambiguous. Trimming pared 5 bases from V and 0 bases from J, leaving 5 bases between. CDR3 length: 13 amino acids. Germline V gene data show CDR1 as MNHEY and CDR2 as SVGAGI. Written as DNA, the CDR3 is TGTGCCAGCAGTCGAAATAGCAATCAGCCCCAGCATTTT. Protein sequence: CASSRNSNQPQHF.

The genes are TRBV7-2 and TRBJ2-7; 10 bases map to TRBD1. The V gene end was trimmed by 8 bases and the J gene end by 5 bases; junction bases not matched to a gene: 3. The CDR3 sequence is 12 residues long. Germline V gene data show CDR1 as SGHTA and CDR2 as FQGNSA. Here the CDR3 reads CASRDRGHEQYF. In nucleotides, the CDR3 is TGTGCCAGCCGGGACAGGGGACACGAGCAGTACTTC. Looking up the rest from reference TRBV7-2 and TRBJ2-7 gives the full variable domain: GAGVSQSPSNKVTEKGKDVELRCDPISGHTALYWYRQSLGQGLEFLIYFQGNSAPDKSGLPSDRFSAERTGGSVSTLTIQRTQQEDSAVYLCASRDRGHEQYFGPGTRLTVT.

CDR3: CASSMGLAETQYF. In DNA, the CDR3 is TGTGCCAGTAGTATGGGGCTAGCGGAGACCCAGTACTTC. The chain couples TRBV19 to TRBJ2-5, with D possibly matching TRBD2 (6 bases). The CDR3 sequence is 13 residues long. Trimming took 3 bases from V and 5 from J, leaving 10 bases between them. Germline V gene lookup returns CDR1 LNHDA and CDR2 SQIVND (reference sequence).

V usage is TRBV2 and J usage is TRBJ2-5; D is ambiguous. This CDR3 comprises 12 residues. Trimming took 3 bases from V and 5 from J, leaving 7 bases between them. Germline CDR1 is SNHLY and CDR2 is FYNNEI. The CDR3 loop is CASSDQSETQYF. The CDR3, as DNA: TGTGCCAGCAGTGACCAGAGCGAGACCCAGTACTTC.

J is TRBJ1-6 and V is TRBV3-1 (or the pseudogene TRBV3-2); D is unclear. V lost 4 bases and J 9 bases, leaving 13 bases between the germline ends. CDR1 and CDR2 from the germline V gene are LGHDT and YNNKEL (reference sequence). This CDR3 is 14 amino acids long. CDR3 nucleotides: TGTGCCAGCAGCCTCCCCAGGAGGATTTCACCCCTCCACTTT. This gives the protein CASSLPRRISPLHF.

The DNA of the CDR3 is TGCGCCAGCAGTAGGACCCCGGAACTGAAGTATGAGCAGTTCTTC. Encoded protein: CASSRTPELKYEQFF. The rearrangement joins TRBV10-2 to TRBJ2-1, with D unresolved. This CDR3 spans 15 amino acids. V dropped 5 bases and J dropped 8 bases, with 19 bases sitting between them. Per germline, CDR1 WSHSY and CDR2 SAAADI.

The V gene is TRBV5-1, the J gene TRBJ2-7; D is undetermined. Germline V CDR1 and CDR2: SGHRS, YFSETQ. This CDR3 contains 14 residues. V lost 4 bases, J lost 4 bases, and 15 bases lay in between. This chain's CDR3 is CASSQTHPAYEQYF. CDR3 nucleotide sequence: TGCGCCAGCAGCCAGACCCATCCGGCTTACGAGCAGTACTTC.

This clone was detected a few times. The V gene is TRBV18, the J gene TRBJ2-7; D is unresolved. Germline CDR1 reads KGHSH; CDR2 reads LQKENI. CDR3 length: 14 residues. V was pared by 1 base and J by 3 bases, with 10 bases between. CDR3 protein: CASSPRGPDYEQYF. In DNA form, the CDR3 reads TGTGCCAGCTCACCACGTGGCCCTGACTACGAGCAGTACTTC.

As regards this clone: This same CDR3 is encoded by further DNA sequences in the sample. The chain joins TRBV7-9 to TRBJ1-6; no definite D call. The germline V gene encodes CDR1 SEHNR and CDR2 FQNEAQ (reference sequence). The CDR3 length is 11 residues. Trimming removed 4 bases from V and 9 bases from J, with 4 bases in between. The CDR3: CASSSSSPLHF. CDR3 DNA sequence: TGTGCCAGCAGCTCGAGTTCACCCCTCCACTTT.

This clone came up a few times. The rearrangement joins TRBV12-3 or TRBV12-4 to TRBJ1-2; 7 bases are shared with TRBD1. The CDR3 length is 13 residues. V was pared by 6 bases and J by 8 bases, with 9 bases of the junction left unmatched. As DNA, the CDR3 is TGTGCCAGCAGCCCCACAGGGGTTAGAGGCTACACCTTC. Translating it yields CASSPTGVRGYTF.

The CDR3 nucleotides read TGTGCCAGCAGCCAAGGGGGCGCAGGTCAAGAGACCCAGTACTTC. It encodes CASSQGGAGQETQYF. This chain links TRBV4-2 with TRBJ2-5, with D possibly being TRBD1 (5 bases). The CDR3 is made up of 15 amino acids. Per germline, CDR1 LGHNA and CDR2 YNFKEQ. Trimming cost V 1 base and J 2 bases, with 11 bases left between them.

The J gene is TRBJ2-3, the V gene TRBV18, with 10 bases matching TRBD2. This CDR3 is 16 amino acids long. Germline trimming cut 0 bases from V and 4 bases from J; bases unmatched to any gene: 4. Germline V gives CDR1 KGHSH, CDR2 LQKENI. CDR3: CASSPPGAGGSDTQYF. CDR3 in DNA: TGTGCCAGCTCACCACCCGGAGCGGGAGGGTCAGATACGCAGTATTTT.

The chain combines TRBV5-1 with TRBJ1-6; possible D gene TRBD1, 5 bases. The CDR3 has 18 amino acids. The germline CDR1 and CDR2 sequences are SGHRS and YFSETQ. V lost 4 bases and J 0 bases, leaving 17 bases between the germline ends. CDR3 in amino acids: CASSTGDFYASYNSPLHF. CDR3 nucleotide sequence: TGCGCCAGCAGCACCGGGGACTTCTACGCCTCCTATAATTCACCCCTCCACTTT. The variable domain in full, completed from reference TRBV5-1 and TRBJ1-6, reads KAGVTQTPRYLIKTRGQQVTLSCSPISGHRSVSWYQQTPGQGLQFLFEYFSETQRNKGNFPGRFSGRQFSNSRSEMNVSTLELGDSALYLCASSTGDFYASYNSPLHFGNGTRLTVT.

A word on this clone: Different DNA sequences within this sample yield the same CDR3. The J gene is TRBJ2-3, the V gene TRBV3-1 (or the pseudogene TRBV3-2); no clear D gene. The germline V and J ends were trimmed by 1 base and 3 bases, with 2 bases remaining between them. The CDR3 is 12 residues long. CDR1 is LGHDT, CDR2 YNNKEL, per germline (reference sequence). This chain's CDR3 is CASSQVTDTQYF. The DNA of the CDR3 is TGTGCCAGCAGCCAAGTAACAGATACGCAGTATTTT.

V gene TRBV5-1 combines with J gene TRBJ2-1, with 7 positions matching TRBD2. Looked up from germline, CDR1 is SGHRS and CDR2 is YFSETQ. The CDR3 consists of 18 residues. The trim removed 4 bases at V and 7 bases at J, leaving 20 bases unmatched. CDR3 amino acids: CASSQRRDSGFDANEQFF. The CDR3, as DNA: TGCGCCAGCAGCCAGCGCCGCGATAGCGGGTTCGATGCTAATGAGCAGTTCTTC. The full variable domain, rest sourced from reference TRBV5-1 and TRBJ2-1, is KAGVTQTPRYLIKTRGQQVTLSCSPISGHRSVSWYQQTPGQGLQFLFEYFSETQRNKGNFPGRFSGRQFSNSRSEMNVSTLELGDSALYLCASSQRRDSGFDANEQFFGPGTRLTVL.

This chain joins TRBV7-9 and TRBJ1-1; a weak D match, TRBD1 (6 bases). CDR3 length: 14 residues. Trimming stripped 6 bases from V and 4 bases from J, with 15 bases between. The germline gives CDR1 SEHNR, CDR2 FQNEAQ (reference sequence). The CDR3 sequence is CASRSGATGTEAFF. The CDR3, as DNA: TGTGCCAGCAGGTCAGGGGCTACCGGCACTGAAGCTTTCTTT.